This TCR beta chain derives from a study of neurological immune-mediated disorders. 5'RACE employing 10-nucleotide random UMIs yielded the cDNA. Every sequencing run produced over 180 million TCR-beta sequences that came from 15-18 subjects. One entry per CDR3 protein, called by TCRdb with MiXCR from the 5' RACE reads. The repertoire has tens of thousands of distinct CDR3 sequences, under 4% of them found once; the top ten carry around 7.7%. This clonotype was seen repeatedly, ten times or more. Time point noted: longitudinal time-point 1 (baseline). The CDR3 is made up of 15 amino acids. Germline CDR1 KGHSH, CDR2 LQKENI. Trimming pared 8 bases from V and 1 base from J, leaving 14 bases between.

This clonotype was sampled from an older woman with multiple sclerosis. The sequencing sample was made of PBMCs. V gene TRBV18 combines with J gene TRBJ2-2; TRBD1 is a possible D gene (6 bases). The CDR3 DNA sequence: TGTGCCAGCCCAACAGGGCCGATGAACACCGGGGAGCTGTTTTTT. The encoded protein is CASPTGPMNTGELFF.